Reported below is one TCR beta chain. These data originate in a study of blood T cell repertoires in COVID-19. At the level of the study: Samples of COVID-19 (acute and convalescent) were obtained from the United States, Italy and Spain. In each case, the material was cDNA or gDNA derived from T cells, B-cell-depleted T cells, or PBMCs.

Original data processing: Estimates of nucleated cell counts were drawn from the amplification of reference gene primers. Sequencing used immunoSEQ multiplex PCR; TCRdb keeps in-frame clones, though not all of them. V, J and clone size are taken as reported in that table, and D and trimming were inferred from the DNA itself. In the table there are roughly 250,000 clones, 88% of which are singletons. Per the germline V gene, CDR1 is DFQATT and CDR2 is SNEGSKA (reference sequence). Trimming removed 3 bases from V and 5 bases from J; junction bases left unmatched: 7. The CDR3 loop spans 13 amino acids. The V call is TRBV20-1, the J call TRBJ2-7; 7 bases are a match to TRBD2. The origin of this receptor is a woman aged 25 to 39 with acute or convalescent COVID-19. Sequenced: peripheral blood. CDR3 loop: CSASWRLAHEQYF. The CDR3 DNA follows: TGCAGTGCTAGTTGGCGACTAGCCCACGAGCAGTACTTC.